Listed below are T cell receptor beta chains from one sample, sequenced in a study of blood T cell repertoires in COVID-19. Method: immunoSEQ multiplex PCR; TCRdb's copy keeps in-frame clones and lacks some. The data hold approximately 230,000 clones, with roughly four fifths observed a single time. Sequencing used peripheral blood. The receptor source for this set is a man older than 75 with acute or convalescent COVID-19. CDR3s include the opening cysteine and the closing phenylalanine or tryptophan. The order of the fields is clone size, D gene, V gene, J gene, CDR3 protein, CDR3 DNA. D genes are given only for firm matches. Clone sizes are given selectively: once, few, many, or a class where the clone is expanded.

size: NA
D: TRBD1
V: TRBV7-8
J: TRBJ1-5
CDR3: CASSPRDRGNQPQHF
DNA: TGTGCCAGCAGCCCACGGGACAGGGGGAATCAGCCCCAGCATTTT

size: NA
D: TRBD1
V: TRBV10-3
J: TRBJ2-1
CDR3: CATFPGQGAVNEQFF
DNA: TGTGCCACCTTCCCTGGACAGGGGGCTGTCAATGAGCAGTTCTTC

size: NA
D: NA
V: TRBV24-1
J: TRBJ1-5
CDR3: CATSDIQGSNQPQHF
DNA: TGTGCCACCAGTGATATACAGGGTAGCAATCAGCCCCAGCATTTT

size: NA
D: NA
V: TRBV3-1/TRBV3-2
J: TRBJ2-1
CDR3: CASSQEGGKSYNEQFF
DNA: TGTGCCAGCAGCCAAGAAGGGGGAAAATCCTACAATGAGCAGTTCTTC

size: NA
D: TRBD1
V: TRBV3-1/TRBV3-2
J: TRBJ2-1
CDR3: CASSSGGMGYNEQFF
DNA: TGTGCCAGCTCGTCAGGGGGCATGGGGTACAATGAGCAGTTCTTC

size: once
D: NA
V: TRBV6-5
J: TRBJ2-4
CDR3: CASSHSRRGRDIQYF
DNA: TGTGCCAGCAGCCACAGCCGCAGGGGACGGGACATTCAGTACTTC

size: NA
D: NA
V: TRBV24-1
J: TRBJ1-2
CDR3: CATSEPTGTGYGYTF
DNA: TGTGCCACCAGTGAACCTACAGGGACGGGGTATGGCTACACCTTC

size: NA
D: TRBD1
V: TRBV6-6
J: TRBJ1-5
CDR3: CASSYSDRPNQPQHF
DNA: TGTGCCAGCAGTTACTCGGACAGGCCGAATCAGCCCCAGCATTTT

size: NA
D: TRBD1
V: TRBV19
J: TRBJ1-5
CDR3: CASSTGTGLRNQPQHF
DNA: TGTGCCAGTAGTACCGGGACAGGGCTACGCAATCAGCCCCAGCATTTT

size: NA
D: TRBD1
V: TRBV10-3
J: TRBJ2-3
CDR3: CAISTSGTGGDTQYF
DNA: TGTGCCATCAGTACATCCGGGACAGGGGGAGATACGCAGTATTTT

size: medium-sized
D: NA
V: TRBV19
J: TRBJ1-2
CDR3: CASSIDRGFYGYTF
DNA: TGTGCCAGTAGTATAGATCGAGGTTTCTATGGCTACACCTTC

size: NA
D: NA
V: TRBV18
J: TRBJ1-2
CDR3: CASSPLGGSYGYTF
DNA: TGTGCCAGCTCACCACTTGGGGGGAGCTATGGCTACACCTTC

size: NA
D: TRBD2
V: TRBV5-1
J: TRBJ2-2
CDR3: CASSSSQWGLATNTGELFF
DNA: TGCGCCAGCAGCTCCTCACAGTGGGGACTAGCGACGAACACCGGGGAGCTGTTTTTT

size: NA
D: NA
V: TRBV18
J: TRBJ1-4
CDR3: CASSPNHRFNEKLFF
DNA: TGTGCCAGCTCACCCAACCACAGGTTTAATGAAAAACTGTTTTTT

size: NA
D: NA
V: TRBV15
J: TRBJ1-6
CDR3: CATSGGWNSPLHF
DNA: TGTGCCACCAGCGGGGGGTGGAATTCACCCCTCCACTTT

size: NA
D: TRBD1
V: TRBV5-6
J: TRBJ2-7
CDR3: CASSLVWTGVNEQYF
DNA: TGTGCCAGCAGCTTGGTTTGGACAGGGGTCAACGAGCAGTACTTC

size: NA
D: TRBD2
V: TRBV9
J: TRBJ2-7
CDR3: CASSPTLTSGTSYEQYF
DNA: TGTGCCAGCAGCCCAACGCTTACTAGCGGAACTTCCTACGAGCAGTACTTC

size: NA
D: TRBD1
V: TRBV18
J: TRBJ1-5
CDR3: CASSPQVTGEQPQHF
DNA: TGTGCCAGCTCACCACAGGTGACAGGGGAACAGCCCCAGCATTTT

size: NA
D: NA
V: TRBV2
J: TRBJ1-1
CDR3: CASTRYTEAFF
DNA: TGTGCCAGCACACGGTACACTGAAGCTTTCTTT

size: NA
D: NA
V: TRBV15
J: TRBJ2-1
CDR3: CATSRALRRSLDNEQFF
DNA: TGTGCCACCAGCAGGGCCCTGCGGCGATCCCTTGACAATGAGCAGTTCTTC

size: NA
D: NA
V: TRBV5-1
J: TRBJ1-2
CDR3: CASSSTGGQANYGYTF
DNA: TGCGCCAGCAGCTCTACCGGGGGTCAAGCTAACTATGGCTACACCTTC

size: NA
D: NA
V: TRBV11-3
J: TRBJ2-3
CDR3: CASSRGTDTQYF
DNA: TGTGCCAGCAGCCGCGGCACAGATACGCAGTATTTT

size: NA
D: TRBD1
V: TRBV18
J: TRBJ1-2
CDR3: CASSPGTDGYGYTF
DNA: TGTGCCAGCTCACCCGGGACAGACGGTTATGGCTACACCTTC

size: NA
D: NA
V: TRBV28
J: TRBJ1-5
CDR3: CASKGGWGNQPQHF
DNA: TGTGCCAGCAAAGGAGGCTGGGGCAATCAGCCCCAGCATTTT

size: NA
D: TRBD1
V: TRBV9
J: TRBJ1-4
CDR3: CASSAGTGRNEKLFF
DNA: TGTGCCAGCAGCGCAGGGACAGGGAGGAATGAAAAACTGTTTTTT

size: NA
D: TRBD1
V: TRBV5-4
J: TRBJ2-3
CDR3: CASSWTGQGTDTQYF
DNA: TGTGCCAGCAGCTGGACAGGGCAGGGAACAGATACGCAGTATTTT

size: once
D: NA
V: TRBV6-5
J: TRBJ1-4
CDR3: CASSPPGHRGLFF
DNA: TGTGCCAGCAGTCCCCCTGGACACCGTGGACTGTTTTTT

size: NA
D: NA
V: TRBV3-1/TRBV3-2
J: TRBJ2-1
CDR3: CASSQVQTSPEQFF
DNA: TGTGCCAGCAGCCAAGTTCAAACTAGCCCTGAGCAGTTCTTC

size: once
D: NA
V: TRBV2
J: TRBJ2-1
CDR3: CASARISYNEQFF
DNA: TGTGCCAGCGCGAGAATCTCCTACAATGAGCAGTTCTTC

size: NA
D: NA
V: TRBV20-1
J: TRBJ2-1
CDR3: CSASAWGLFNEQFF
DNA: TGCAGTGCTAGTGCCTGGGGGCTTTTCAATGAGCAGTTCTTC

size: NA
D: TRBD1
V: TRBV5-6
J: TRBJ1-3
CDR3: CASSRDRLSGNTIYF
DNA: TGTGCCAGCAGCCGGGACAGACTCTCTGGAAACACCATATATTTT

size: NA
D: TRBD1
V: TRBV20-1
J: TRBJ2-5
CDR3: CSASSPGQQETQYF
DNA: TGCAGTGCTAGTTCACCGGGACAGCAAGAGACCCAGTACTTC

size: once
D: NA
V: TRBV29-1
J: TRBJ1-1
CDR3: CSVKGDTEAFF
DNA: TGCAGCGTTAAGGGGGACACTGAAGCTTTCTTT

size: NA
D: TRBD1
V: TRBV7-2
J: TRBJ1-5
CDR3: CASSLGTGSNQPQHF
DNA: TGTGCCAGCAGCTTGGGGACAGGGAGCAATCAGCCCCAGCATTTT

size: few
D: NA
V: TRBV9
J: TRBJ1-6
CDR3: CASSVVPTGDNSPLHF
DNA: TGTGCCAGCAGCGTAGTGCCGACAGGAGATAATTCACCCCTCCACTTT

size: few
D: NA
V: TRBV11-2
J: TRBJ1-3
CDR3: CASSLGASGNTIYF
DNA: TGTGCCAGCAGCTTAGGGGCATCTGGAAACACCATATATTTT

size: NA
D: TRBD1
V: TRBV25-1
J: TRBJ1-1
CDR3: CASIPGGGTEAFF
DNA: TGTGCCAGCATACCAGGGGGCGGCACTGAAGCTTTCTTT

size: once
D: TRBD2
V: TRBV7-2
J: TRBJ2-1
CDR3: CASSSAGLAENSYNEQFF
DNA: TGTGCCAGCAGCTCGGCGGGACTAGCCGAAAACTCCTACAATGAGCAGTTCTTC

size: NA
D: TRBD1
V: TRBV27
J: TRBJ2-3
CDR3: CASSLRQGAFPTDTQYF
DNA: TGTGCCAGCAGTTTAAGACAGGGGGCCTTCCCCACAGATACGCAGTATTTT

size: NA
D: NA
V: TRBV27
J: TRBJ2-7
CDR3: CASSLSNGGSGYEQYF
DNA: TGTGCCAGCAGTTTATCGAACGGGGGAAGTGGCTACGAGCAGTACTTC

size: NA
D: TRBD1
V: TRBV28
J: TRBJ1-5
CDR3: CASREQGYQPQHF
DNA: TGTGCCAGCAGAGAACAGGGGTATCAGCCCCAGCATTTT

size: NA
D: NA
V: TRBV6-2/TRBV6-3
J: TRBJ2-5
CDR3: CASSGVAETQYF
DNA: TGTGCCAGCAGTGGAGTAGCAGAGACCCAGTACTTC

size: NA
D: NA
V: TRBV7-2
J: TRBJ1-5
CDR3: CASSLRGGYQPQHF
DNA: TGTGCCAGCAGCTTAAGGGGGGGCTATCAGCCCCAGCATTTT

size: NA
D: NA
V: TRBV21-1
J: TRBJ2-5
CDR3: CASKGAGVRQETQYF
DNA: TGTGCCAGCAAGGGGGCAGGAGTACGCCAAGAGACCCAGTACTTC

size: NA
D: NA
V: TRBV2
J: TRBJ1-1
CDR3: CASSVGSTEAFF
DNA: TGTGCCAGCAGTGTTGGCAGCACTGAAGCTTTCTTT

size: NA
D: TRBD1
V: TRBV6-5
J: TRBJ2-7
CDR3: CASSLDRASYEQYF
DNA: TGTGCCAGCAGCCTTGACAGGGCCTCCTACGAGCAGTACTTC

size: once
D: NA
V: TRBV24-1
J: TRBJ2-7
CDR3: CATSDPTGHSYEQYF
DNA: TGTGCCACCAGTGACCCCACCGGACACTCCTACGAGCAGTACTTC

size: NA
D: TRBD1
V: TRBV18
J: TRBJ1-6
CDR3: CASSPQGAGYNSPLHF
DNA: TGTGCCAGCTCACCACAGGGGGCAGGCTATAATTCACCCCTCCACTTT

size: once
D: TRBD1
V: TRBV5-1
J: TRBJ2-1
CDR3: CASNYRGPSSYNEQFF
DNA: TGCGCCAGCAACTACAGGGGGCCGAGCTCCTACAATGAGCAGTTCTTC

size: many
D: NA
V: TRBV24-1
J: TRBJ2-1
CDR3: CATSDSILGTGVVNEQFF
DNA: TGTGCCACCAGTGATTCGATCCTCGGTACGGGGGTTGTAAATGAGCAGTTCTTC

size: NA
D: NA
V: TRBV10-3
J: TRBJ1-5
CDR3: CAISESLAGVNQPQHF
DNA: TGTGCCATCAGTGAGTCCCTAGCGGGTGTCAATCAGCCCCAGCATTTT

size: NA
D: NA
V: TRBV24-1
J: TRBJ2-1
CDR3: CATSDATGTGYNEQFF
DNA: TGTGCCACCAGTGATGCGACCGGGACTGGTTACAATGAGCAGTTCTTC

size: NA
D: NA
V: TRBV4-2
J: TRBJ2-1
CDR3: CASSQDEQGSYNEQFF
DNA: TGTGCCAGCAGCCAAGATGAGCAGGGAAGCTACAATGAGCAGTTCTTC

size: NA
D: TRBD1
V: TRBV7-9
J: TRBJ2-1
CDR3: CASSLRDRFNEQFF
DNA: TGTGCCAGCAGCTTGCGGGACAGGTTTAATGAGCAGTTCTTC